This TCR beta chain was recorded in a study of T-cell reconstitution after alpha-beta-depleted transplantation in children. Preparation of the TCRbeta library involved a method that used unique molecular identifiers. MiXCR, run by TCRdb on the PCR reads, gives a single entry per CDR3 protein. The sample has hundreds of thousands of distinct CDR3 sequences, 16% seen once. This clonotype was detected ten times or more. The sample was PBMCs from the stem cell graft donor, taken from the stem cell graft. The receptor was isolated from a human donor who donated a stem cell graft to a child with acute myeloid leukemia.

The CDR3 DNA is TGTGCCACCAGTGAGGGGGGAAACAATGAGCAGTTCTTC. Translation gives CATSEGGNNEQFF. V and J are TRBV24-1 and TRBJ2-1, with D possibly being TRBD2 (6 bases). The CDR3 runs 13 residues. Between the trimmed V and J ends, which lost 4 bases and 5 bases, there was a span of 8 bases. Looked up from germline, CDR1 is KGHDR and CDR2 is SFDVKD.